This T cell receptor beta chain stems from a study of PD-L1 blockade in urothelial cancer (dated by TCRdb to the late 2010s). Looking at the study overall: Every patient began therapy in the mid-2010s and was given atezolizumab 1,200 mg intravenously every 3 weeks. Several patients reached durable clinical benefit, while roughly 22 patients did not. Blood samples gave median yields of around 140,000 T cells and 65,000 to 85,000 unique TCRs, along with a median clonality of 0.080. In the same patients, pretreatment tumors underwent whole exome sequencing and RNA sequencing in addition to TCR sequencing. The study was an exploratory multi-omic analysis of somatic, immune and clinical correlates of response to PD-L1 blockade with atezolizumab in urothelial cancer. Blood samples were analyzed 3 weeks after the start of treatment (second dose) and 6 weeks after the start of treatment. Pretreatment tumor samples and matched peripheral blood, collected serially before and after atezolizumab treatment, underwent TCR sequencing. Patients had an ECOG performance status of 0 or 1 and had received between 0 and 3 prior chemotherapy regimens. Twenty-nine patients had pretreatment blood TCR-seq, some 25 had at least one posttreatment blood collection, and some 25 had tumor TCR-seq. About 90% of the roughly 29 patients were males with bladder-origin urothelial cancer, and about 60% of the 29 reported a prior smoking history. Durable clinical benefit meant progression-free survival longer than 6 months, and TCR features were also tested against progression-free and overall survival.

The time point label, read with the paper, signifies: pretreatment peripheral blood. A total of 25 to 35 patients with locally advanced or metastatic urothelial carcinoma, treated at Memorial Sloan Kettering on a trial protocol, made up the cohort. Peripheral blood mononuclear cells were collected pretreatment and during treatment, with between 1 and 8 total time points obtained per patient. The Qiagen DNeasy Blood extraction kit was used to purify genomic DNA from total PBMCs and tumor samples. PBMCs were collected pretreatment and during treatment, and were isolated and stored as previously described. What the study reported, not specific to this receptor: At 3 weeks after the start of treatment, tumor-associated TCR clones in peripheral blood had expanded more in patients with durable benefit (n ≈ 20, p = 0.022). Because of the small sample size (n ≈ 31) and the many exploratory analyses performed, the results are intended to be regarded as hypothesis-generating. A pretreatment peripheral blood TCR clonality below the median was linked to improved progression-free and overall survival.

V is shortened by 4 bases, J by 4 bases, and the region joining them spans 8 bases. The CDR3 covers 13 residues, taking in both the cysteine and the phenylalanine. Only CDR3 DNA is held: 39 bases, read in frame from base 1. CDR1 MNHEY and CDR2 SVGAGI were looked up in the germline V gene. To estimate absolute template abundance from read counts, synthetic TCR analog templates were spiked into each PCR. TCRbeta CDR3 regions were amplified from genomic DNA with bias-controlled V and J gene primers using the immunoSEQ assay. Rearranged TCRbeta segments were sequenced at approximately 20X coverage. Turning to the authors' computational methods: Clustering was used to correct sequencing errors, and CDR3s were annotated against IMGT to assign V, D and J genes. Downstream analyses used only productive TCRbeta rearrangements, leaving out any out-of-frame or stop-codon sequences. Clonality was calculated as one minus the Shannon entropy normalized by the log of the number of unique productive sequences. Clones differing between time points or between blood and tumor were identified by Fisher's exact test with Benjamini-Hochberg correction at adjusted p below 0.01. The source is immuneACCESS, and TCRdb retained only in-frame sequences with V and J called. Part of the clones is not carried over; for the studies checked, unresolved V genes explain less than half of this, and the remainder is unexplained. The DNA was the basis for D and trimming; V, J and clone size are from that table. The sample yields about 130,000 clones; 65% to 85% were counted once. The ten top clones hold roughly 3.2% of the sample.

This clone was seen many times. There is no known antigen for this receptor. Per-base qualities were not stored, and no clone one base away is much larger. The sample carries other DNA sequences with the same CDR3. The source of this sequence is a man in his fifties with urothelial cancer. The chain employs TRBV6-5 and TRBJ1-5; the D gene is not confidently resolved. The sequencing used PBMCs, collected around atezolizumab (anti-PD-L1) treatment. For the CDR3, the sequence is CASSLQQNQPQHF. The DNA sequence reads TGTGCCAGCAGTTTACAGCAGAATCAGCCCCAGCATTTT.